The TCR beta chain described here comes from a study of T cells after yellow fever vaccination. This clonotype showed up just a few times. Via MiXCR, TCRdb re-called the 5' RACE reads, giving one row per CDR3 protein. The sample has over 250,000 distinct CDR3 sequences, over 3.5% seen once; the top ten hold approximately 25%. The CDR3 runs to 11 residues. V was cut by 3 bases and J by 11 bases, with 8 bases left in between. The source material was PBMCs, sampled 5 days after the yellow fever booster vaccination. This sequence originates from a young man who received the YFV17D yellow fever vaccine. This chain links TRBV12-3 or TRBV12-4 with TRBJ1-3; no definite D call. CDR3 residues: CASSFIQAIYF. In DNA form, the CDR3 reads TGTGCCAGCAGTTTTATTCAAGCCATATATTTT.